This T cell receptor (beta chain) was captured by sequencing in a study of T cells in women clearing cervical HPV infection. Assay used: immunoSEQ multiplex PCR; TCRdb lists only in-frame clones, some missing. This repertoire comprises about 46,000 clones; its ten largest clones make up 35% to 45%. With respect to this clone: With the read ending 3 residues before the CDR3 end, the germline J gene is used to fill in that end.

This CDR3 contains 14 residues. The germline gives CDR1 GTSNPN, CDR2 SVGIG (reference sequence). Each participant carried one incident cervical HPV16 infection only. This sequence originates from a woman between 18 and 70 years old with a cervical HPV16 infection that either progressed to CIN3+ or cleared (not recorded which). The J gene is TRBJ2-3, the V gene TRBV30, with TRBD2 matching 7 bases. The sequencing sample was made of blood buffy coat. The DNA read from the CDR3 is TGTGCCTGGAGTGTATGGGGGGGAAATCAGCCG. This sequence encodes CAWSVWGGNQP. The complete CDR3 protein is CAWSVWGGNQPQYF.